This T cell receptor beta chain derives from a study of read filtering for tumor transcriptome and immune sequencing. Study as a whole: DNase treatment preceded whole-transcriptome library preparation. Per sample, TCR-region reads ranged about 4.05 to 10.27 million by IR-seq, about 85 to 1,400 by RNA-seq.

In this sample, this clonotype turned up many times. This CDR3 contains 15 residues. Looked up from germline, CDR1 is KGHSY and CDR2 is FQNENV. Germline trimming cut 2 bases from V and 4 bases from J; bases unmatched to any gene: 5. Molecular barcoded adaptors covering alpha/delta and beta/gamma chains were used on approximately 400 ng RNA. MiXCR, applied by TCRdb to the reads, yields one record per CDR3 protein. The table lists approximately 37,000 distinct CDR3 sequences, 11% to 15% of them singletons. The sample was a population of CD138-negative cells sorted from bone marrow. V usage is TRBV16 and J usage is TRBJ1-2; TRBD1 matches at 9 bases. This TCR derives from a donor at least 40 years old with multiple myeloma. The CDR3 nucleotides read TGTGCCAGCAGCCAAGGACAGGGGACCCTCTATGGCTACACCTTC. Protein: CASSQGQGTLYGYTF.